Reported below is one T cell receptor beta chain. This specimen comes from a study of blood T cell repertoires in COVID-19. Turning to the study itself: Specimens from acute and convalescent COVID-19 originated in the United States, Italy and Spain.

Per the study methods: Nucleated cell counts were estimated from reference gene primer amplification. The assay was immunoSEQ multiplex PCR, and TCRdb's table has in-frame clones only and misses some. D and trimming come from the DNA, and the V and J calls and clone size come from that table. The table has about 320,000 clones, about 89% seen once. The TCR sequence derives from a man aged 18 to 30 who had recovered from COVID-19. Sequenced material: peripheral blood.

The CDR3 DNA reads TGTGCCAGCAGCCAAGCTGGGCGGGGACTCACAGATACGCAGTATTTT. Residues: CASSQAGRGLTDTQYF. The chain carries TRBV3-1 (or the pseudogene TRBV3-2) and TRBJ2-3; maybe TRBD2 (6 bases). The V and J ends lost 1 base and 2 bases respectively, with 13 bases between them. Germline CDR1 LGHDT, CDR2 YNNKEL (reference sequence). The CDR3 has 16 amino acids.